Below, one TCR beta chain is given with its context. With 6 bases clipped from V and 2 bases from J, the junction kept 5 bases outside the gene matches. Per germline, CDR1 SGHTA and CDR2 FQGNSA. CDR3 length: 15 residues. The sample originates from a study of blood T cell repertoires in COVID-19. The wider study: Spain, Italy and the United States supplied samples that represented acute and convalescent COVID-19. T cells, B-cell-depleted T cells, or PBMCs supplied cDNA or gDNA.

In the original analysis: Amplification from reference gene primers served as the basis for estimated nucleated cell counts. Libraries were prepared by immunoSEQ multiplex PCR; TCRdb keeps only in-frame clonotypes and omits some of them. From that table come the V and J calls and clone size; the DNA was used to work out D and trimming. The sample shows around 170,000 clones, about 74% of them seen only once. The V call is TRBV7-2, the J call TRBJ2-3; 10 bases are a match to TRBD2. The TCR comes from an elderly woman with acute or convalescent COVID-19. The sample was peripheral blood. CDR3 sequence reads: CASSEGLAVTDTQYF. The DNA for the CDR3 is TGTGCCAGCAGTGAAGGACTAGCGGTCACAGATACGCAGTATTTT.